This TCR beta chain was recovered during a study of identical twins. The study, taken as a whole, reports: For cord blood, abundant beta clonotypes had fewer insertions, unlike memory repertoires, which showed none.

This clonotype appeared a few times. What it binds is unknown. Addition of a universal primer site occurred through template switching, and cDNA carried unique molecular identifiers. MiXCR was run by TCRdb on the 5' RACE reads, yielding one entry per CDR3 protein. The repertoire has 500,000 to 700,000 distinct CDR3 sequences, 7.1% of them found once; the top ten carry around 1.6%. The same data also went into a second study, on yellow fever vaccine responses in identical twins.

The sequencing sample was made of PBMCs. The clonotype originates from a young woman in good health.

CDR3 residues: CSVDQGLDTEAFF. CDR3 DNA: TGCAGCGTTGACCAGGGACTCGACACTGAAGCTTTCTTT. The chain employs TRBV29-1 and TRBJ1-1; tentatively, D is TRBD1 (5 bases). With 3 bases removed from V and 3 bases from J, the gap between germline ends came to 11 bases. Looked up from germline, CDR1 is SQVTM and CDR2 is ANQGSEA. The CDR3 is made up of 13 amino acids. Filled out from reference TRBV29-1 and TRBJ1-1, the complete variable domain reads SAVISQKPSRDICQRGTSLTIQCQVDSQVTMMFWYRQQPGQSLTLIATANQGSEATYESGFVIDKFPISRPNLTFSTLTVSNMSPEDSSIYLCSVDQGLDTEAFFGQGTRLTVV.